This TCR beta chain was found in a study of T cells in Graves' hyperthyroidism and ophthalmopathy. For the study at large: Specimen type is peripheral blood, collected at initial diagnosis prior to any treatment.

This clonotype has more than one count but fewer than ten. PBMCs were obtained from about 10 ml fresh peripheral blood. Template material for amplifying TCR beta CDR3 regions consisted of RNA transcripts. TCR CDR3 regions were first amplified by RT-PCR with HTBI primers. TCRdb re-analysed the multiplex PCR reads in MiXCR, keeping a single row per CDR3 protein. Found here are 200,000 or so distinct CDR3 sequences, around 16% of them singletons; the top ten hold around 48%. The CDR3 covers 16 residues. CDR1 is LNHDA and CDR2 is SQIVND in the germline V gene (reference sequence). Between the trimmed V and J ends, which lost 5 bases and 2 bases, there was a span of 18 bases.

The sample taken for sequencing was blood. The chain couples TRBV19 to TRBJ1-2; maybe TRBD1 (5 bases). The TCR was taken from a woman aged 45-65 years with Graves' hyperthyroidism. Written as DNA, the CDR3 is TGTGCCAGTAGTCCCCAGATTATTGGGGGGAACTATGGCTACACCTTC. Its protein product is CASSPQIIGGNYGYTF.